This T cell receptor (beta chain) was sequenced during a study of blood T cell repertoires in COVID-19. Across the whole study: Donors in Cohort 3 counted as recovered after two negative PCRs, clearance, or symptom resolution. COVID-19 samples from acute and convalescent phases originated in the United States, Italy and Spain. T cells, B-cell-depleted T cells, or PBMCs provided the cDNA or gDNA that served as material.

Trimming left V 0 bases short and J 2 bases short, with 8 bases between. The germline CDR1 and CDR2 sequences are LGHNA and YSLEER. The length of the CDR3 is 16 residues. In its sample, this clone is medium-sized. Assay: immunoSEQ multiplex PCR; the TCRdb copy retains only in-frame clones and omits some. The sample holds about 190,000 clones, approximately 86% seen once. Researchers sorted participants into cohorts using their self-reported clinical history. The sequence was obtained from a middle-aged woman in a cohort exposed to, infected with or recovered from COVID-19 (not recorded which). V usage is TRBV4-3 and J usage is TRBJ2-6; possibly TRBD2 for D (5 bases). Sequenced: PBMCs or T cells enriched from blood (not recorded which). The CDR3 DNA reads TGCGCCAGCAGCCAAGATCACGGGGCTGGGGCCAACGTCCTGACTTTC. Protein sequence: CASSQDHGAGANVLTF.